These 6 T cell receptor beta chains were all obtained from the same sample, sequenced in a study of cytomegalovirus exposure and HLA in healthy donors. The PCR used 60 Vbeta and 13 Jbeta primers. Assay used: immunoSEQ multiplex PCR; TCRdb lists only in-frame clones, some missing. The table includes 90,000 to 120,000 clones, approximately 74% detected once. Sequenced sample: PBMCs. Receptors originate from a woman in her forties in good health and CMV-seropositive.

The chain employs TRBV10-3 and TRBJ1-6; weak D call: TRBD1 (5 bases). The V gene lost 10 bases and the J gene lost 7 bases, with 17 bases spanning the gap. CDR1 is ENHRY and CDR2 is SYGVKD in the germline V gene. The CDR3 has 14 residues. CDR3 bases: TGTGCCAGCAGGGACTTTACTGCGAATTCACCCCTCCACTTT. This encodes CASRDFTANSPLHF.

V is TRBV10-3 and J is TRBJ1-6; 8 positions match TRBD1. The CDR3 spans 13 residues. V lost 6 bases, J lost 10 bases, and 5 bases stayed unmatched. Germline CDR1 ENHRY, CDR2 SYGVKD. The CDR3 loop is CAIRADRDSPLHF. CDR3 DNA sequence: TGTGCCATCAGAGCGGACAGGGACTCACCCCTCCACTTT.

A few counts support this clone. This chain uses TRBV5-6 with TRBJ1-4; 10 bases are shared with TRBD1. V lost 4 bases and J lost 7; bases outside the gene matches: 7. Germline assignment: CDR1 SGHDT and CDR2 YYEEEE. This CDR3 has 15 amino acids. The DNA for the CDR3 is TGTGCCAGCAGCCGCTCGACAGGGGGCTTTGAAAAACTGTTTTTT. As protein: CASSRSTGGFEKLFF.

This rearrangement joins TRBV7-9 to TRBJ2-7, with 7 positions matching TRBD1. The CDR3 sequence is 14 residues long. J was trimmed by 0 bases and V by 5 bases; bases with no gene match: 4. Per the germline V gene, CDR1 is SEHNR and CDR2 is FQNEAQ (reference sequence). In nucleotides, the CDR3 is TGTGCCAGCAGCGCAGGGACAGTCTCCTACGAGCAGTACTTC. Translated, it gives CASSAGTVSYEQYF.

This rearrangement joins TRBV28 to TRBJ2-1; 9 nucleotides align to TRBD2. Per the germline V gene, CDR1 is MDHEN and CDR2 is SYDVKM. The CDR3 runs 16 residues. The V and J ends lost 6 bases and 6 bases, in that order; junction bases with no gene match: 12. CDR3 amino acids: CASRKRAGGLFNEQFF. The CDR3 DNA follows: TGTGCCAGCAGAAAAAGGGCGGGGGGGCTATTCAATGAGCAGTTCTTC.

The rearrangement joins TRBV27 to TRBJ1-2; D is ambiguous. V dropped 3 bases and J dropped 8 bases, with 13 bases sitting between them. Germline V CDR1 and CDR2: MNHEY, SMNVEV (reference sequence). The CDR3 length is 13 residues. In DNA, the CDR3 is TGTGCCAGCAGTTTTGACCTTACGAGGGGCTACACCTTC. This sequence encodes CASSFDLTRGYTF.